Listed below are T cell receptor beta chains from one sample, sequenced in a study of beta chain features in type 1 diabetes. The data were produced by immunoSEQ multiplex PCR, yet TCRdb's version contains in-frame clones alone and is incomplete. The sample shows more than 100,000 clones, roughly 28% of them seen only once. Material: central memory CD4+ T cells from blood. The receptors were gathered from a woman between 18 and 29 years old with type 1 diabetes. Both conserved end residues are part of each CDR3.

v_call,cdr3_aa
TRBV9,CASSVQGSLYEQYF
TRBV7-9,CASSLSGLAGDEQFF
TRBV10-3,CAINPGQGPGTEAFF
TRBV27,CASSPGLQGSETQYF
TRBV9,CASSPRTSGAIQFF
TRBV6-5,CASKSRQETQYF
TRBV2,CASSEGGGRINEQFF
TRBV9,CASSVVGGNPDTQYF
TRBV5-1,CASSSTAWTGGNEQFF
TRBV19,CASSIAPGAHEQYF
TRBV12-5,CASGLIPPTGELFF
TRBV5-4,CASRPGQGLYGYTF
TRBV7-9,CASSLPSGGDEQYF
TRBV7-8,CASSPKREGWETQYF
TRBV30,CAWSVGGRAQTDTQYF
TRBV10-3,CAISQRQGHTDTQYF
TRBV5-1,CASSLAQGRTDTQYF
TRBV2,CASRILVGNEQFF
TRBV28,CASRTGGAGTNEKLFF
TRBV28,CASSVGGTHTGELFF
TRBV7-8,CASSLVDRDNEQFF
TRBV2,CASSRQGRKETQYF
TRBV5-1,CASSPGLTSTDTQYF
TRBV4-3,CASSQDPQTMNTGELFF
TRBV5-4,CASSSQTEDRVYGYTF
TRBV6-1,CASYRTSGSSQYF
TRBV7-9,CASSSRGGRWYEQYF
TRBV28,CASSDMDRGHGYTF
TRBV18,CASSREAGTAYNEQFF